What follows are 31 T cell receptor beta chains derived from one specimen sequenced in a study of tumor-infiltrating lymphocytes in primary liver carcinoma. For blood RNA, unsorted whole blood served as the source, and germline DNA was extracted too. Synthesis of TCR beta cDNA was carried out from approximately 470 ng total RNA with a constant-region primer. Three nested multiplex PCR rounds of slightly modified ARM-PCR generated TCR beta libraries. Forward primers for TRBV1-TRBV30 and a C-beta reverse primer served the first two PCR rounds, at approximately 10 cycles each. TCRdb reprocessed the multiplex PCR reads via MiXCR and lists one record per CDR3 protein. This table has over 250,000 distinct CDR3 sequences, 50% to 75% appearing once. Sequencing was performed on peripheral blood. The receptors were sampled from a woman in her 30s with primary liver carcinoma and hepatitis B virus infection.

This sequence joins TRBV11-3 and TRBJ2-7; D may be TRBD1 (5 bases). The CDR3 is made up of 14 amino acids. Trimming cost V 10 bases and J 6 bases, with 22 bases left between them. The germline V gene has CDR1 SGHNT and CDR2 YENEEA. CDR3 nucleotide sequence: TGTGCCAAGAGCCCATCCCAAGGGGAAACCGAGCAGTACTTC. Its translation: CAKSPSQGETEQYF.

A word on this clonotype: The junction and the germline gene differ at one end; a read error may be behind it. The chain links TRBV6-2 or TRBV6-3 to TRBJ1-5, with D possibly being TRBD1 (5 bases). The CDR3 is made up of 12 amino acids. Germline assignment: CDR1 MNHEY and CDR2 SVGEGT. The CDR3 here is CAGSYRRQSQHF. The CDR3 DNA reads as TGTGCCGGCAGTTACAGGCGCCAGTCCCAGCATTTT.

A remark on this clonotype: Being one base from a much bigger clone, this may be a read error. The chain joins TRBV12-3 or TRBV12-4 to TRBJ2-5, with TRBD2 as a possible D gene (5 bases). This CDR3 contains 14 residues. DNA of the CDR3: TGTGCCAGCAGTCCCGGGATAAAAGAAGAGGCCCAGTACTTC. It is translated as CASSPGIKEEAQYF.

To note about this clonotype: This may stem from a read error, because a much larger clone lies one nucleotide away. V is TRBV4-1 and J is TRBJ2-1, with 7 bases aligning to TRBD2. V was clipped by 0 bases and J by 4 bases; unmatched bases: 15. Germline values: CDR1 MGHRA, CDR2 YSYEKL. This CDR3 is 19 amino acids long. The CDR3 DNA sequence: TGCGCCAGCAGCCAAGACCATATTAGCGGGCTAGGGGCTTACAATGAGCAGTTCTTC. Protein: CASSQDHISGLGAYNEQFF.

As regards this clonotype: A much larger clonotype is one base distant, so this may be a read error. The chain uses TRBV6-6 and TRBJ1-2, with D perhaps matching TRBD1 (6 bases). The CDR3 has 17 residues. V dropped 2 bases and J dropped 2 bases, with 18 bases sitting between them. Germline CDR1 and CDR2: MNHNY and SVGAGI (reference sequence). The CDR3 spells CASSYPSGGAGNYGYTF. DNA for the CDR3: TGTGCCAGCAGTTACCCATCCGGGGGGGCTGGGAACTATGGCTACACCTTC.

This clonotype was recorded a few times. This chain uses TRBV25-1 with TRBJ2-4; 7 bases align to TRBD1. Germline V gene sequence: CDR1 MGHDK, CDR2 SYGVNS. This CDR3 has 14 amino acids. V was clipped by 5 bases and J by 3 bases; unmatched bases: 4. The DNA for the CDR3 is TGTGCCAGCAGTCCGGGACAGAACAAAAACATTCAGTACTTC. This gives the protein CASSPGQNKNIQYF.

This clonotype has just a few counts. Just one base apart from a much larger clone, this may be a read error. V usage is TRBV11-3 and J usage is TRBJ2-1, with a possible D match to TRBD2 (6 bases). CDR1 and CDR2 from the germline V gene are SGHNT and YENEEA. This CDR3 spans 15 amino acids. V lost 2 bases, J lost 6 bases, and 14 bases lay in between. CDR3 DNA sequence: TGTGCCAGCAGCTTAACTCTAGTGGGAGGCAATGAGCAGTTCTTC. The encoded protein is CASSLTLVGGNEQFF.

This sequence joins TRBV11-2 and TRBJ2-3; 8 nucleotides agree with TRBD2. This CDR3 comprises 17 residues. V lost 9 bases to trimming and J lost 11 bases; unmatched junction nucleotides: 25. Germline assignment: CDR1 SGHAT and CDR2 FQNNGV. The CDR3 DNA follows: TGTGCCAGTAGCCATCGAGGGAGCGGGAGCCTCACAGATGAGCAGTATTTT. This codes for CASSHRGSGSLTDEQYF.

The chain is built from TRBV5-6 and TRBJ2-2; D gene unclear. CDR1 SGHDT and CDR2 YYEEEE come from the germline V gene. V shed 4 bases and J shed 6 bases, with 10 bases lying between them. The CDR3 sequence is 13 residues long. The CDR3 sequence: CASSATRAGELFF. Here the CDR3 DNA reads TGTGCCAGCAGCGCCACACGCGCCGGGGAGCTGTTTTTT.

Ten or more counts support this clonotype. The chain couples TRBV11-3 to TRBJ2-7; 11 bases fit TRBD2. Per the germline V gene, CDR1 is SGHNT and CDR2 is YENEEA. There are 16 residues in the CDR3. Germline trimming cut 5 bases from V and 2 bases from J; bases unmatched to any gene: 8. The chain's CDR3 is CASSTRLAGFAYEQYF. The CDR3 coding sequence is TGTGCCAGCAGCACCCGACTAGCGGGATTTGCCTACGAGCAGTACTTC.

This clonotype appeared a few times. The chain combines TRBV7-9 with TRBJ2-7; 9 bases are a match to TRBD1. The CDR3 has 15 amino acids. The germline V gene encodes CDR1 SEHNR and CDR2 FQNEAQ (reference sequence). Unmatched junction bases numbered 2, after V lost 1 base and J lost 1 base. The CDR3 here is CASSLGDRDSYEQYF. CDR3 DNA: TGTGCCAGCAGCTTAGGGGACAGGGATTCCTACGAGCAGTACTTC.

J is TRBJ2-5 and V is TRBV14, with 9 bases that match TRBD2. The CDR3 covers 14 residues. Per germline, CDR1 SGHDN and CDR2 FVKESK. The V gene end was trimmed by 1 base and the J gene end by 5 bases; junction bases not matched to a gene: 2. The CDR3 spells CASSQGLAAETQYF. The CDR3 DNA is TGTGCCAGCAGCCAAGGACTAGCGGCCGAGACCCAGTACTTC.

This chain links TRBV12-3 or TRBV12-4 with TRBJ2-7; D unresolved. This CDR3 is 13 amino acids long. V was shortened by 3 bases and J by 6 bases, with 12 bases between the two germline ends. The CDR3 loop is CASSFPAACEQYF. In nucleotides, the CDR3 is TGTGCCAGCAGTTTTCCGGCAGCCTGCGAGCAGTACTTC.

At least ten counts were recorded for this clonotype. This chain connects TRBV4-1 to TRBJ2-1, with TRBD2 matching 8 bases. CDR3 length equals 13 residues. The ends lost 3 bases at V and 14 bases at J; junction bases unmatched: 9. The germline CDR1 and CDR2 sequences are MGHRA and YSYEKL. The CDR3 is CASSHGSGRGEFF. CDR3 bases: TGCGCCAGCAGCCACGGGAGCGGGAGAGGCGAGTTCTTC.

CDR3 region: CASSLGQPSYGYTF. DNA of the CDR3: TGCGCCAGCAGCCTGGGACAGCCGTCCTATGGCTACACCTTC. The V call is TRBV4-3, the J call TRBJ1-2; TRBD1 agrees at 7 bases. V lost 4 bases to trimming and J lost 4 bases; unmatched junction nucleotides: 6. CDR1 is LGHNA and CDR2 is YSLEER in the germline V gene. This CDR3 spans 14 amino acids.

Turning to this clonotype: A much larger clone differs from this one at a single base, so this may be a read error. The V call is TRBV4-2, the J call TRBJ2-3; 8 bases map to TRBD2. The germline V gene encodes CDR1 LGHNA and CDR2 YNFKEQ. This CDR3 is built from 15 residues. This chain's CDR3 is CARSQEYGRADTQYF. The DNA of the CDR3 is TGTGCCAGAAGCCAAGAATACGGGAGGGCCGATACGCAGTATTTT.

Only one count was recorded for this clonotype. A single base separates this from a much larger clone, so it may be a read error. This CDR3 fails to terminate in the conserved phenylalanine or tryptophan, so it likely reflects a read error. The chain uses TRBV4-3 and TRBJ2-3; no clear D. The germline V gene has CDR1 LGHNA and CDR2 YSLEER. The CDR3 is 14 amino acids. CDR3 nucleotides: TGTGCCAGCAGCCAAGAACGGGCAACAGATACGCAGTATTCT. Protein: CASSQERATDTQYS.

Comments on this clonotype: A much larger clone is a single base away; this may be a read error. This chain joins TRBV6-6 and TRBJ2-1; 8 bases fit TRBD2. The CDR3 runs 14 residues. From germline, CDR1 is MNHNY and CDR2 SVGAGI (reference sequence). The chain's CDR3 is CVSSYSGGLDEQFF. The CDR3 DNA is TGTGTCAGCAGTTACTCGGGGGGGCTCGATGAGCAGTTCTTC.

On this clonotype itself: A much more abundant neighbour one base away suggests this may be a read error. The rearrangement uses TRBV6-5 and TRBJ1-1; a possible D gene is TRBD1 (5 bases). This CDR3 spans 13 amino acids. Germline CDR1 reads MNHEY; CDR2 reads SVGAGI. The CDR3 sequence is CAGSYWDNTEAFF. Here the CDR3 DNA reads TGTGCCGGCAGTTACTGGGACAACACTGAAGCTTTCTTT.

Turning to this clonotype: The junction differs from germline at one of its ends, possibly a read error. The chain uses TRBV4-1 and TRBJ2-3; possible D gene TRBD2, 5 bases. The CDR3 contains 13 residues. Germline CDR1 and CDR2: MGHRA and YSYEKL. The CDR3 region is CVSRGPSTDTQYF. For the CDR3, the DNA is TGCGTCAGCCGAGGGCCTAGCACAGATACGCAGTATTTT.

The chain's CDR3 is CASSPRYRSSYEQYF. The CDR3 nucleotides are TGTGCCAGCAGCCCGCGATACCGGAGCTCCTACGAGCAGTACTTC. This chain joins TRBV5-4 and TRBJ2-7; no definite D call. Germline CDR1 is SGHNT and CDR2 is YYREEE (reference sequence). This CDR3 region has 15 residues. The V end lost 4 bases, the J end lost 0 bases, and 14 bases lay between the germline ends.

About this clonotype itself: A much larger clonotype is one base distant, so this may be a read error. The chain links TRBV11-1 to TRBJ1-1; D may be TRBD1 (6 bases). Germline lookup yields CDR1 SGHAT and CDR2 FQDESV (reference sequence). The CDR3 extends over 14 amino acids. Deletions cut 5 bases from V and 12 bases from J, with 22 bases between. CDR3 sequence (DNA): TGTGCCAGCAGCCTTACGGGGGACAAGCTAAAACCTTTCTTT. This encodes CASSLTGDKLKPFF.

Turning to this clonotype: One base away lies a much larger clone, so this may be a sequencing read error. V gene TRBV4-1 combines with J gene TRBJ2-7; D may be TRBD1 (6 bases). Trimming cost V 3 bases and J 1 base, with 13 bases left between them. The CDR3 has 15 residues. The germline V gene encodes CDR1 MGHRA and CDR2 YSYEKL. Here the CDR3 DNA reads TGCGCCAGCAGCCACGGTGTCAGGGGTTCCTACGAGCAGTACTTC. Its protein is CASSHGVRGSYEQYF.

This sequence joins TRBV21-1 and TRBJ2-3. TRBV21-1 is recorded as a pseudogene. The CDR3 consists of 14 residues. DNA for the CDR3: TGTGCCAGCAGCAAAGTTGCAGGCACAGATACGCAGTATTTT. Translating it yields CASSKVAGTDTQYF.

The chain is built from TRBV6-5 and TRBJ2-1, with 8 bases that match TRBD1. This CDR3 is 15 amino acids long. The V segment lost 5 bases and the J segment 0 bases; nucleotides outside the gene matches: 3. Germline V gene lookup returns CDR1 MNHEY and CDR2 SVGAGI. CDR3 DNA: TGTGCCAGCAGTACCCAGGGGGCCTCCTACAATGAGCAGTTCTTC. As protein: CASSTQGASYNEQFF.

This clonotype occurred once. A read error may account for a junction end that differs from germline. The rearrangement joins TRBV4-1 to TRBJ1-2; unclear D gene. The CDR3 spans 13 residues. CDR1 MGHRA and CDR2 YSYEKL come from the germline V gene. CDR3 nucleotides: TGCGCCAGCAGTCAAGAAACACACTATGGCTACACCTTC. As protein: CASSQETHYGYTF.

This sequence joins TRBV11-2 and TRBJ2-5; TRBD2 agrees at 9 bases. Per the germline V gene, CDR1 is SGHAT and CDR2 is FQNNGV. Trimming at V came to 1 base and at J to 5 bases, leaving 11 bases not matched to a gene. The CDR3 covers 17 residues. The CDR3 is CASSLGSSGRNTETQYF. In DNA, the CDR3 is TGTGCCAGCAGCTTAGGGAGTAGCGGGAGAAATACTGAGACCCAGTACTTC.

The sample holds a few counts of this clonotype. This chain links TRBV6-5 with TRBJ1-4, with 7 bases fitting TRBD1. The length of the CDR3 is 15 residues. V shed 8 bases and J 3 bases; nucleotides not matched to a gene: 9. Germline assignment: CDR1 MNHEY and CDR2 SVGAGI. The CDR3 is CASGPSGQANEKLFF. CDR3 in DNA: TGTGCCAGCGGACCTTCCGGACAGGCTAATGAAAAACTGTTTTTT.

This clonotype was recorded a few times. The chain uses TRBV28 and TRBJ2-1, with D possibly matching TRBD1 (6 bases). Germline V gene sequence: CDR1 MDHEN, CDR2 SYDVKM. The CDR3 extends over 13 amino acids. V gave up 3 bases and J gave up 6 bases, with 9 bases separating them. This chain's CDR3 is CASSFYRVNEQFF. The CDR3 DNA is TGTGCCAGCAGTTTCTACAGGGTCAATGAGCAGTTCTTC. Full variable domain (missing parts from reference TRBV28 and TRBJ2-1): DVKVTQSSRYLVKRTGEKVFLECVQDMDHENMFWYRQDPGLGLRLIYFSYDVKMKEKGDIPEGYSVSREKKERFSLILESASTNQTSMYLCASSFYRVNEQFFGPGTRLTVL.

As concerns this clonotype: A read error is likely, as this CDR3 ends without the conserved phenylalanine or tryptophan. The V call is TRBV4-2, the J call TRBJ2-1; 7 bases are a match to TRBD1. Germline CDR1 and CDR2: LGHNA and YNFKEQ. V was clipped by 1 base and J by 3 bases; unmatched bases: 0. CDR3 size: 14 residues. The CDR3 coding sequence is TGTGCCAGCAGCCAAGGGACAGGCTACAATGAGCAGTTCTCC. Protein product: CASSQGTGYNEQFS.

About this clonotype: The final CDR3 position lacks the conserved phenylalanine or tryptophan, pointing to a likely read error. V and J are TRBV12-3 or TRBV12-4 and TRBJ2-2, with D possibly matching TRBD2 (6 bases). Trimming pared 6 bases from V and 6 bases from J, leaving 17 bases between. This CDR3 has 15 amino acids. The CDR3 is CASSPLPGGPGELFS. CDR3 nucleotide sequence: TGTGCCAGCAGCCCCCTACCCGGGGGTCCCGGGGAGCTGTTTTCT.